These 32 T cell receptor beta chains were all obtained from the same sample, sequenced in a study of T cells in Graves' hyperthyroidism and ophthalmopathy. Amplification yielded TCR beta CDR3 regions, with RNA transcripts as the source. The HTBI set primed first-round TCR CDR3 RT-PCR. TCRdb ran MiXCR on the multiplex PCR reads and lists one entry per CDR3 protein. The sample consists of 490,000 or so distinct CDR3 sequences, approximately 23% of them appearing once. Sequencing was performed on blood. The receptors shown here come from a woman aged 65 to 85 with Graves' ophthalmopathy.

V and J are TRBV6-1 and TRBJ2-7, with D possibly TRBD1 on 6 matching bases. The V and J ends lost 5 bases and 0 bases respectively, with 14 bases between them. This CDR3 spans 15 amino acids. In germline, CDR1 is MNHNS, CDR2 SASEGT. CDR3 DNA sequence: TGTGCCAGCAGTTTGACCGGGACAAGCTCCTACGAGCAGTACTTC. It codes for CASSLTGTSSYEQYF.

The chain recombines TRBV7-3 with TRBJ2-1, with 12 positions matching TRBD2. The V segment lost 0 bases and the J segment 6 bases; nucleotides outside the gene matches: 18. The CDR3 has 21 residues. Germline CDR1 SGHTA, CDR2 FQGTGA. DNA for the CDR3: TGTGCCAGCAGCTTAACGAGAACGGCAGGGGTCGGACTAGCGGGATTCAATGAGCAGTTCTTC. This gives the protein CASSLTRTAGVGLAGFNEQFF. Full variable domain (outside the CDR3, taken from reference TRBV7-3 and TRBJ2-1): GAGVSQTPSNKVTEKGKYVELRCDPISGHTALYWYRQSLGQGPEFLIYFQGTGAADDSGLPNDRFFAVRPEGSVSTLKIQRTERGDSAVYLCASSLTRTAGVGLAGFNEQFFGPGTRLTVL.

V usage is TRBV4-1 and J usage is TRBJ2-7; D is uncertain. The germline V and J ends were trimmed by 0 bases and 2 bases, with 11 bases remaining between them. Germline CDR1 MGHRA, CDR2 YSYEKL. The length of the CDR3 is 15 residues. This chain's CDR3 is CASSQDQSGPYEQYF. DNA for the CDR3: TGCGCCAGCAGCCAAGATCAGTCAGGTCCCTACGAGCAGTACTTC.

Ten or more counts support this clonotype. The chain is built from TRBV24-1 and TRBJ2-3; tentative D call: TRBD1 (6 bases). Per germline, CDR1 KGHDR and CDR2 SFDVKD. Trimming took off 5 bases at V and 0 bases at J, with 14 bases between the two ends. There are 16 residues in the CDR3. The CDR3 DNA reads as TGTGCCACCAGTGGTCGGACAGCTTCTAGCACAGATACGCAGTATTTT. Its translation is CATSGRTASSTDTQYF.

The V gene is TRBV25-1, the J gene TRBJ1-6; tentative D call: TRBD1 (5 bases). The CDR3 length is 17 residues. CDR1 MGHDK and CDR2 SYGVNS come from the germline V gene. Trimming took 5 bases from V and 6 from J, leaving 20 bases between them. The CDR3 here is CASSNCARTPCNSPLHF. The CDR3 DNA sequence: TGTGCCAGCAGTAACTGCGCCCGGACACCCTGTAATTCACCCCTCCACTTT.

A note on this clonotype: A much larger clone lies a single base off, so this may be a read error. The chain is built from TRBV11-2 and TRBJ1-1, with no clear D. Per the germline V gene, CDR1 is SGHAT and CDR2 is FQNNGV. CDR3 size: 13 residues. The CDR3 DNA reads TGTGCCAGCGGCTTAGTTTATAGTAGTGAAGCTTTCTTT. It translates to CASGLVYSSEAFF.

In DNA, the CDR3 is TGTGCCAGCAGTTATGGAACAGCCGGTCGGACCCAGTACTTC. Translating gives CASSYGTAGRTQYF. This chain joins TRBV6-2 or TRBV6-3 and TRBJ2-5; the D is unclear. Germline CDR1 MNHEY, CDR2 SVGEGT. The CDR3 has 14 residues. V was trimmed by 3 bases and J by 7 bases, leaving 15 bases between them.

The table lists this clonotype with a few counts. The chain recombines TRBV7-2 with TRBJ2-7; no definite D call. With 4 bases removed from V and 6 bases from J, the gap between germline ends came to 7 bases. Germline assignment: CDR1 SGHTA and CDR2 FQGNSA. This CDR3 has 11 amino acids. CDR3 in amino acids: CASSSASEQYF. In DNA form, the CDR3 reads TGTGCCAGCAGCTCCGCCAGCGAGCAGTACTTC.

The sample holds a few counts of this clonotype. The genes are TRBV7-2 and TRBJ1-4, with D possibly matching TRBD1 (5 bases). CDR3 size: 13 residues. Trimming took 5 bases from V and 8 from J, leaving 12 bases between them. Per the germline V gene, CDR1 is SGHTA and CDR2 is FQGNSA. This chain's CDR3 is CASSGRVTEKLFF. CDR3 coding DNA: TGTGCCAGCAGCGGCAGGGTCACGGAAAAACTGTTTTTT.

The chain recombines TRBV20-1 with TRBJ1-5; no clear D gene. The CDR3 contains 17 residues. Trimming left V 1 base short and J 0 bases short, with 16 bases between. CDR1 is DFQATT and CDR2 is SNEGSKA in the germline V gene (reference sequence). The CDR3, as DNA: TGCAGTGCTAGAGTCCTAGGGAGAAGTAATAGCAATCAGCCCCAGCATTTT. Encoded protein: CSARVLGRSNSNQPQHF.

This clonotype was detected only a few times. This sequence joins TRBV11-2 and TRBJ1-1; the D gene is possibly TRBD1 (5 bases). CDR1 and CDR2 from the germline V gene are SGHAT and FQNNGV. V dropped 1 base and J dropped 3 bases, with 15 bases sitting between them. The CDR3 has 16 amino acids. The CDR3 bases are TGTGCCAGCAGCTTAGGTTTGGGCAGGGTATACACTGAAGCTTTCTTT. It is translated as CASSLGLGRVYTEAFF.

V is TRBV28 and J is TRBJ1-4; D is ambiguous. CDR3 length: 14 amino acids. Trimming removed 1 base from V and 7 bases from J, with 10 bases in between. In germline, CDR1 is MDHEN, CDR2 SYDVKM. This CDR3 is CASSLFRVGEKLFF. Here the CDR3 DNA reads TGTGCCAGCAGTTTATTTAGGGTGGGTGAAAAACTGTTTTTT.

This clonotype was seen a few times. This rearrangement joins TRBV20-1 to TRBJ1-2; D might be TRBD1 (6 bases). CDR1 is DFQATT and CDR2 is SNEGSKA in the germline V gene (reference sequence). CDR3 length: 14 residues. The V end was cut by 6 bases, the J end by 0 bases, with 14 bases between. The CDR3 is CSAQWDKANYGYTF. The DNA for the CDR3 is TGCAGTGCCCAGTGGGACAAAGCTAACTATGGCTACACCTTC.

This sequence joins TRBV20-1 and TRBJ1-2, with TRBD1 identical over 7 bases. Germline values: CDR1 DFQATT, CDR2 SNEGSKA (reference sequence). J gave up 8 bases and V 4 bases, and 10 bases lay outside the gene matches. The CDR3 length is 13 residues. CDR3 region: CSATITTGTGYTF. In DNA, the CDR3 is TGCAGTGCTACAATCACGACAGGGACCGGCTACACCTTC.

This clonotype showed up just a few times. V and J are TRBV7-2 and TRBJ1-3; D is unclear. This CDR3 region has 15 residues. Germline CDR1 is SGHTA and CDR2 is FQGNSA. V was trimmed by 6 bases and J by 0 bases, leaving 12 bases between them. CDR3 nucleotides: TGTGCCAGCAGTTCGGACTCTATCTCTGGAAACACCATATATTTT. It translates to CASSSDSISGNTIYF.

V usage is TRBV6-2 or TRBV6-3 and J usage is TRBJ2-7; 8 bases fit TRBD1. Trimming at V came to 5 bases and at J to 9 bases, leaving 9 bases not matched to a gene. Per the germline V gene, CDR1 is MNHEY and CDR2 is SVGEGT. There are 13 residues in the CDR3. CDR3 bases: TGTGCCAGCAGTACCAGGGGGCGCAGGTGGCAGTACTTC. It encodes CASSTRGRRWQYF.

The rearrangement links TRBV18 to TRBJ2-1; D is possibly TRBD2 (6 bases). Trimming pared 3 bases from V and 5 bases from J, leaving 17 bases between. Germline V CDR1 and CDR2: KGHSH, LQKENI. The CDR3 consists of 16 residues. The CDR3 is CASSPWSSGLNNEQFF. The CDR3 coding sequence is TGTGCCAGCTCACCGTGGTCCAGCGGGCTAAACAATGAGCAGTTCTTC.

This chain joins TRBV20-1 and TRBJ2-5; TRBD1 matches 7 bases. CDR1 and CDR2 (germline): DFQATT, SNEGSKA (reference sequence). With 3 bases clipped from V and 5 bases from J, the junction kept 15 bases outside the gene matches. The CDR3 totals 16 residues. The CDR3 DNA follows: TGCAGTGCTAGGGGCCGAACAGGGGAGCAAGGGGAGACCCAGTACTTC. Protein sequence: CSARGRTGEQGETQYF.

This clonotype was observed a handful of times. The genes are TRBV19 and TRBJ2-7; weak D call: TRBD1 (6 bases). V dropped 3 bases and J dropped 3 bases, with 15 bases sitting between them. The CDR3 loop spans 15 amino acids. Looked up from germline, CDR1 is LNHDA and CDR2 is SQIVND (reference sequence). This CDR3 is CASSIYQGPHYEQYF. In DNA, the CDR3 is TGTGCCAGTAGTATCTATCAGGGGCCCCACTACGAGCAGTACTTC.

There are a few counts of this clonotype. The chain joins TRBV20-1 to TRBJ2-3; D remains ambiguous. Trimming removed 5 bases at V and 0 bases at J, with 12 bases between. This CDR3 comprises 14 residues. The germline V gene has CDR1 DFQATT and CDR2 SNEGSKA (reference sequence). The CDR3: CSARRAFSTDTQYF. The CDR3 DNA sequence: TGCAGTGCTCGCCGGGCCTTCAGCACAGATACGCAGTATTTT.

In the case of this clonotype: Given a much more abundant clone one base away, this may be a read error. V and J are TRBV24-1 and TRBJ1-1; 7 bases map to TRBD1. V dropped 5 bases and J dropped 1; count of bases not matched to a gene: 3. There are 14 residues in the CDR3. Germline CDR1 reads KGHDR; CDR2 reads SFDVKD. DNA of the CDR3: TGTGCCACCAGTGCCGGGACAGAGAACACTGAAGCTTTCTTT. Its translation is CATSAGTENTEAFF.

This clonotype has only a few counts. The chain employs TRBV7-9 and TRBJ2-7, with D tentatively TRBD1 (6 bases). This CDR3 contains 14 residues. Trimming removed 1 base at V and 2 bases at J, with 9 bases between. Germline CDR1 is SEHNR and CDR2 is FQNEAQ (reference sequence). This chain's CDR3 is CASSLVTGPYEQYF. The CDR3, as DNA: TGTGCCAGCAGCTTAGTTACAGGGCCCTACGAGCAGTACTTC. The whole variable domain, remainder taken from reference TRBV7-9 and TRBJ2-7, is DTGVSQNPRHKITKRGQNVTFRCDPISEHNRLYWYRQTLGQGPEFLTYFQNEAQLEKSRLLSDRFSAERPKGSFSTLEIQRTEQGDSAMYLCASSLVTGPYEQYFGPGTRLTVT.

The CDR3 loop is CASGATRVPYEQYF. The DNA for the CDR3 is TGTGCCAGTGGGGCCACTAGGGTCCCCTACGAGCAGTACTTC. The chain is built from TRBV25-1 and TRBJ2-7; D is tentatively TRBD1 or TRBD2 (5 bases each). The CDR3 runs to 14 residues. Trimming shortened V by 9 bases and J by 2 bases, and 17 bases separated the two germline ends. Germline loops: CDR1 MGHDK, CDR2 SYGVNS.

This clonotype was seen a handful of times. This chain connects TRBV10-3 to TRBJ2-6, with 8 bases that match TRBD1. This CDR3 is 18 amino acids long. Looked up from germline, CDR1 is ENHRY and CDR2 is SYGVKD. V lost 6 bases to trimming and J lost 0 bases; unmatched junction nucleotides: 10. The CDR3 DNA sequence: TGTGCCATCAGCCCTTCCGGGACAGGCGTCTCTGGGGCCAACGTCCTGACTTTC. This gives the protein CAISPSGTGVSGANVLTF.

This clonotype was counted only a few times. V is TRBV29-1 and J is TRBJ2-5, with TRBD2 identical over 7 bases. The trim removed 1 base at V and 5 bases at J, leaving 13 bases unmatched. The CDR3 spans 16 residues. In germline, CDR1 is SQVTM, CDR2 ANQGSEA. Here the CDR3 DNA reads TGCAGCGTTGAAGGGTTTGGCGGGAGTGGCCGGGAGACCCAGTACTTC. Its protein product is CSVEGFGGSGRETQYF. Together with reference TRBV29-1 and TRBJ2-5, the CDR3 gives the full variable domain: SAVISQKPSRDICQRGTSLTIQCQVDSQVTMMFWYRQQPGQSLTLIATANQGSEATYESGFVIDKFPISRPNLTFSTLTVSNMSPEDSSIYLCSVEGFGGSGRETQYFGPGTRLLVL.

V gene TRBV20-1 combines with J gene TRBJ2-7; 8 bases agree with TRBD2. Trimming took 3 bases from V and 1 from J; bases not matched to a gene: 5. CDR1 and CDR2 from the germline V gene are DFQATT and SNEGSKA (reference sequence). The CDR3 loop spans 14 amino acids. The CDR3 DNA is TGCAGTGCTAGGGGGGCGGGAGGATCCTACGAGCAGTACTTC. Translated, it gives CSARGAGGSYEQYF.

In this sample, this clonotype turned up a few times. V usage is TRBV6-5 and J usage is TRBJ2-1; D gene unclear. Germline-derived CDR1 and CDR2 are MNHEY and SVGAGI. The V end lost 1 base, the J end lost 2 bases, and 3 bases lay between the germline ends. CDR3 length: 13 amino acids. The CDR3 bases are TGTGCCAGCAGTTACTTTACCTACAATGAGCAGTTCTTC. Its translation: CASSYFTYNEQFF.

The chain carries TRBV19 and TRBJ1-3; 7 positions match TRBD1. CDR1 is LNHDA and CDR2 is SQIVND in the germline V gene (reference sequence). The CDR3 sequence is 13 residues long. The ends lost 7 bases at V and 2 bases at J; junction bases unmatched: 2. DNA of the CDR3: TGTGCCAGTACTGACAGGGCTGGAAACACCATATATTTT. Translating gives CASTDRAGNTIYF. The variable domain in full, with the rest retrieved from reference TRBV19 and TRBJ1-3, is DGGITQSPKYLFRKEGQNVTLSCEQNLNHDAMYWYRQDPGQGLRLIYYSQIVNDFQKGDIAEGYSVSREKKESFPLTVTSAQKNPTAFYLCASTDRAGNTIYFGEGSWLTVV.

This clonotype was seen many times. CDR3 coding DNA: TGTGCCAGCAGTACCGACAGGGGCCACTACAATGAGCAGTTCTTC. It specifies CASSTDRGHYNEQFF. V and J are TRBV12-3 or TRBV12-4 and TRBJ2-1, with TRBD1 matching over 8 bases. The CDR3 runs 15 residues. Trimming cost V 5 bases and J 3 bases; bases outside gene matches: 6.

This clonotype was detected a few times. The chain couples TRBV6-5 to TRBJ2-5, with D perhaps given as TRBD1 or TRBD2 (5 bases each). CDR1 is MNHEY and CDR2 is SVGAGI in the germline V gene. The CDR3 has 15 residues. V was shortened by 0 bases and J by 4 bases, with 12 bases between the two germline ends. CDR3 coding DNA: TGTGCCAGCAGTTACTCGGCTGGGGACGGAGAGACCCAGTACTTC. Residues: CASSYSAGDGETQYF.

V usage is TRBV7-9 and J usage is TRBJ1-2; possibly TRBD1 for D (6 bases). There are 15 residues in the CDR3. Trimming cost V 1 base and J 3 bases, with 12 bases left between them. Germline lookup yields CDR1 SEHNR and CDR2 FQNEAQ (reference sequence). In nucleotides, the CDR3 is TGTGCCAGCAGCTTAGGGCAGGGGATGGACTATGGCTACACCTTC. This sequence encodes CASSLGQGMDYGYTF.

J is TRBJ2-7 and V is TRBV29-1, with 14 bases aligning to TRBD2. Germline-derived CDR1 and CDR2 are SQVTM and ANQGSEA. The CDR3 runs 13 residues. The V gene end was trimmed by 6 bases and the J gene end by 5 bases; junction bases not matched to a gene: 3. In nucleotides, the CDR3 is TGCAGCGTGGGGACTAGCGGGAGCCACGAGCAGTACTTC. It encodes CSVGTSGSHEQYF.